This T cell receptor beta chain was identified during a study of CD8 T cells in ankylosing spondylitis. Findings and caveats of the study: Existing reports had already noted some motif variants in reactive arthritis synovial fluid and blood. Matched ankylosing spondylitis synovial fluid reportedly showed significant enrichment of disease-linked clones. Disease-associated clones were CD8+ and fairly uncommon in peripheral blood.

The CDR3 runs 14 residues. The germline V gene encodes CDR1 SEHNR and CDR2 FQNEAQ (reference sequence). V was shortened by 5 bases and J by 2 bases, with 13 bases between the two germline ends. The sample holds many counts of this clonotype. Its antigen is still unknown. Quantitative 5'-RACE was performed with molecular barcodes, and it yielded the TCR beta libraries. Via MiXCR, TCRdb re-called the 5' RACE reads, giving one row per CDR3 protein. Seen here are about 360,000 distinct CDR3 sequences, more than 20% observed once, and the top ten hold about 12%. The chain joins TRBV7-9 to TRBJ2-7; perhaps TRBD1 as D (6 bases). This sequence originates from a male donor with ankylosing spondylitis or in good health (not recorded which). The sequenced material came from blood, either unsorted or a sorted T cell fraction (not recorded which). CDR3 DNA sequence: TGTGCCAGCAGCCCTACAGGGAACCCCTACGAGCAGTACTTC. It is translated as CASSPTGNPYEQYF.